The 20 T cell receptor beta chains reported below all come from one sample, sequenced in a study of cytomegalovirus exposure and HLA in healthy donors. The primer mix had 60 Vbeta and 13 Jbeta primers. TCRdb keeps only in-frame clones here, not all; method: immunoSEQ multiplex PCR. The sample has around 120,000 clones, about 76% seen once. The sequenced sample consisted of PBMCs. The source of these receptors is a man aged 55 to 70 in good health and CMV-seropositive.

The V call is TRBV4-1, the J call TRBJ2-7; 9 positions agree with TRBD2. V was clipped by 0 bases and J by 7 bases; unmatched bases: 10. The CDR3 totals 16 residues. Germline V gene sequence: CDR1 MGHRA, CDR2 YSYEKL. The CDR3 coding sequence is TGCGCCAGCAGCCAAGATTGGGCGGGAGGGCCGCGGGAGCAGTACTTC. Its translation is CASSQDWAGGPREQYF.

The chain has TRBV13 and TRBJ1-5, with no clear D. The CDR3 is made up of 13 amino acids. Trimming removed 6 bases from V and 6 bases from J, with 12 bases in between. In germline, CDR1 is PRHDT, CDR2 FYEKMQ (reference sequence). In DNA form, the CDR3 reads TGTGCCAGCAGGGAATATGGAGGTCAGCCCCAGCATTTT. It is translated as CASREYGGQPQHF. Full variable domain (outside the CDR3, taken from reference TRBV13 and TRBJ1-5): AAGVIQSPRHLIKEKRETATLKCYPIPRHDTVYWYQQGPGQDPQFLISFYEKMQSDKGSIPDRFSAQQFSDYHSELNMSSLELGDSALYFCASREYGGQPQHFGDGTRLSIL.

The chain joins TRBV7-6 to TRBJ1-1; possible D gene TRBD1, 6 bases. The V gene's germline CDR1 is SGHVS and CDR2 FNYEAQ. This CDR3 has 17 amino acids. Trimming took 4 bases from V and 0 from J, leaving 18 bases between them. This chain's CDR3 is CASSSTLGHTMNTEAFF. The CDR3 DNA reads TGTGCCAGCAGCTCCACCCTGGGACATACCATGAACACTGAAGCTTTCTTT.

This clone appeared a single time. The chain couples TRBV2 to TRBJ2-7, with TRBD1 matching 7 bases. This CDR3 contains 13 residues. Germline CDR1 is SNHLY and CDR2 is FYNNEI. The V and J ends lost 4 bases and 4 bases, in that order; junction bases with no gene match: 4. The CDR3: CASSGGTVYEQYF. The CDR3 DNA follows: TGTGCCAGCAGTGGGGGGACAGTATACGAGCAGTACTTC.

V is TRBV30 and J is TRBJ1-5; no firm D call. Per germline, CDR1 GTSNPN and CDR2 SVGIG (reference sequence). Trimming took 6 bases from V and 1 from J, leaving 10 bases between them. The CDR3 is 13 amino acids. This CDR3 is CACSRGSNQPQHF. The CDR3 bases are TGTGCCTGCTCTCGTGGCAGCAATCAGCCCCAGCATTTT. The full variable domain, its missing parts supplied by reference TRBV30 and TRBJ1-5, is SQTIHQWPATLVQPVGSPLSLECTVEGTSNPNLYWYRQAAGRGLQLLFYSVGIGQISSEVPQNLSASRPQDRQFILSSKKLLLSDSGFYLCACSRGSNQPQHFGDGTRLSIL.

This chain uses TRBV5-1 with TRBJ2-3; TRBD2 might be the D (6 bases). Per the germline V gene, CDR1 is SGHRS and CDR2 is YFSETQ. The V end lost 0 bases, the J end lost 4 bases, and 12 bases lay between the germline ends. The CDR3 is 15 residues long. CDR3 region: CASSLEAGRADTQYF. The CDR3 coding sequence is TGCGCCAGCAGCTTGGAGGCGGGACGCGCAGATACGCAGTATTTT.

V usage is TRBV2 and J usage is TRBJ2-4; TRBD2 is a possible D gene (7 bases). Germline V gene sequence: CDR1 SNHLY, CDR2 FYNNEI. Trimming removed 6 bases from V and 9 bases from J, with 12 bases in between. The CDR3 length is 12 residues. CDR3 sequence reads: CASRRGGPIQYF. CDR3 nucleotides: TGTGCCAGCAGGAGGGGGGGTCCCATTCAGTACTTC. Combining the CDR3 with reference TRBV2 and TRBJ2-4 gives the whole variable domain EPEVTQTPSHQVTQMGQEVILRCVPISNHLYFYWYRQILGQKVEFLVSFYNNEISEKSEIFDDQFSVERPDGSNFTLKIRSTKLEDSAMYFCASRRGGPIQYFGAGTRLSVL.

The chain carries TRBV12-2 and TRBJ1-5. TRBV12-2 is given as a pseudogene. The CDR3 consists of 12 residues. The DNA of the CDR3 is TGTGCAAGTCGCCTCCCTTTGCAGCCCCAGCATTTT. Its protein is CASRLPLQPQHF.

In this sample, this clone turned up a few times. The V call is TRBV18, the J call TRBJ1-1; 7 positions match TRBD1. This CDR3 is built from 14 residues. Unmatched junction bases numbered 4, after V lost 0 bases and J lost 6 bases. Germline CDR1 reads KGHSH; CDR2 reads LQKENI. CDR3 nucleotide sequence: TGTGCCAGCTCACCACCTCCGCAGGGGGCTGAAGCTTTCTTT. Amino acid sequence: CASSPPPQGAEAFF.

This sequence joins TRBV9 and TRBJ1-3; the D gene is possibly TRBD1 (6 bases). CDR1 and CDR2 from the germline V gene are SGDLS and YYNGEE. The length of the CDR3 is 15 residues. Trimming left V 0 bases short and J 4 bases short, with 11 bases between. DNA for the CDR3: TGTGCCAGCAGCGTAGATGGGGGCAGGGGAAACACCATATATTTT. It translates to CASSVDGGRGNTIYF.

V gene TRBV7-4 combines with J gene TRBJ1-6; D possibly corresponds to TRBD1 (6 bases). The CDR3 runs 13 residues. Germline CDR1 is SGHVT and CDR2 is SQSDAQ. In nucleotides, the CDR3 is TGTGGGCCGGACAGCTCCTATAATTCACCCCTCCACTTT. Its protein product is CGPDSSYNSPLHF.

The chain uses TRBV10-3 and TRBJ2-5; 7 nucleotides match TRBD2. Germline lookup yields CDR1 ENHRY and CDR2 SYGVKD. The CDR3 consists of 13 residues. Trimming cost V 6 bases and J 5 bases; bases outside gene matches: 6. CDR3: CAISTTSRETQYF. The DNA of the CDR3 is TGTGCCATCAGCACGACTAGCCGGGAGACCCAGTACTTC.

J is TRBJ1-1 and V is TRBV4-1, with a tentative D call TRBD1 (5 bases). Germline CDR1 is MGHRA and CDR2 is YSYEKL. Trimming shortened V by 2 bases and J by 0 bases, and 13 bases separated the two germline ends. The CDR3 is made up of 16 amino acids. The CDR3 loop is CASSQHFQGLNTEAFF. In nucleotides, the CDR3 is TGCGCCAGCAGCCAACACTTCCAGGGTTTGAACACTGAAGCTTTCTTT.

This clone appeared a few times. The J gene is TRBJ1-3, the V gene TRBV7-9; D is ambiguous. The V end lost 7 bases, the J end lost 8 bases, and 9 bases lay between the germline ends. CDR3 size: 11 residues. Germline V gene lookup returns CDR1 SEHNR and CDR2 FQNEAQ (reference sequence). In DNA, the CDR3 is TGTGCCAGCACCTTGAGTGACACCATATATTTT. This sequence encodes CASTLSDTIYF. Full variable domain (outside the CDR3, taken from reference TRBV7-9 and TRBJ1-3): DTGVSQNPRHKITKRGQNVTFRCDPISEHNRLYWYRQTLGQGPEFLTYFQNEAQLEKSRLLSDRFSAERPKGSFSTLEIQRTEQGDSAMYLCASTLSDTIYFGEGSWLTVV.

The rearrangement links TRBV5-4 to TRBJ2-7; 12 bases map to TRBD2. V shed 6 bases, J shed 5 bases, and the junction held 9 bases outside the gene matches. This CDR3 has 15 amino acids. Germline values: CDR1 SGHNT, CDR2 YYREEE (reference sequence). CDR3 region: CASIRLAGDLNEQYF. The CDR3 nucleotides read TGTGCCAGCATCCGACTAGCGGGGGACCTGAACGAGCAGTACTTC.

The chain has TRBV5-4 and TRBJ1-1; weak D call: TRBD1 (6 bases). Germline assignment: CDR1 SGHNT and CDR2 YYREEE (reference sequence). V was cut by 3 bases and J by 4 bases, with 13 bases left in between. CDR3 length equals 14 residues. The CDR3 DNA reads TGTGCCAGCAGCTCACCGCCCAGGGGCACTGAAGCTTTCTTT. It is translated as CASSSPPRGTEAFF.

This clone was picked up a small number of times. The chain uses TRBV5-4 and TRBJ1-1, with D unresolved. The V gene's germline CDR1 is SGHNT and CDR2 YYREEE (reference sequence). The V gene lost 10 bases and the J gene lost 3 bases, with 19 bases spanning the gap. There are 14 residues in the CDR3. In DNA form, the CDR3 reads TGTGCCGTTCGGGCAGAGGGTAGGGACACTGAAGCTTTCTTT. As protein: CAVRAEGRDTEAFF.

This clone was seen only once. The chain's CDR3 is CASTRQGKEYF. In nucleotides, the CDR3 is TGTGCCAGCACCCGACAGGGAAAGGAGTACTTC. J is TRBJ2-4 and V is TRBV28, with TRBD1 matching over 7 bases. The CDR3 spans 11 residues. Germline loops: CDR1 MDHEN, CDR2 SYDVKM. V dropped 7 bases and J dropped 14; count of bases not matched to a gene: 8.

The CDR3 coding sequence is TGTGCCAGCAGCAAAGAGGAGGGGAACACTGAAGCTTTCTTT. Translating it yields CASSKEEGNTEAFF. The chain is built from TRBV21-1 and TRBJ1-1. TRBV21-1 is noted as a pseudogene. This CDR3 has 14 amino acids.

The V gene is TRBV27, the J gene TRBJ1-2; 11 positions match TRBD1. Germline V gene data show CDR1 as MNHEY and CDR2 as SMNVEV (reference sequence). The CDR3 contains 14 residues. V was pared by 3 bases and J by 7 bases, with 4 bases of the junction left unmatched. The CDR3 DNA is TGTGCCAGCAGTTTGGACAGGGGGCTTGGTGGCTACACCTTC. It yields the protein CASSLDRGLGGYTF.